This TCR beta chain appears in the sequencing data of a study of blood T cell repertoires in COVID-19. Study background: The United States, Italy and Spain supplied acute and convalescent COVID-19 samples.

Seattle participants joined during active infection and were tracked over time. Method: immunoSEQ multiplex PCR; TCRdb's copy keeps in-frame clones and lacks some. The data hold 200,000 or so clones, with about four fifths observed a single time. There are 13 residues in the CDR3. The germline V gene has CDR1 SNHLY and CDR2 FYNNEI. Trimming pared 6 bases from V and 0 bases from J, leaving 6 bases between. The chain couples TRBV2 to TRBJ1-5; no clear D gene. This receptor was identified in an elderly woman with COVID-19, enrolled during active disease. Material for sequencing was peripheral blood. CDR3 sequence reads: CASRPSSNQPQHF. The CDR3 DNA sequence: TGTGCCAGCAGACCCAGTAGCAATCAGCCCCAGCATTTT.